The 27 T cell receptor beta chains reported below all come from one sample, sequenced in a study of cytomegalovirus exposure and HLA in healthy donors. The study ran its PCR with 60 Vbeta and 13 Jbeta primers. TCRdb keeps only in-frame clones here, not all; method: immunoSEQ multiplex PCR. The sample has some 140,000 clones, 70% to 80% seen once. Sequencing input: PBMCs. These receptors originate from a man in his thirties or forties in good health and CMV-seropositive.

The V gene is TRBV27, the J gene TRBJ2-3, with a tentative D call TRBD2 (5 bases). Germline assignment: CDR1 MNHEY and CDR2 SMNVEV (reference sequence). The CDR3 has 16 amino acids. Trimming left V 1 base short and J 0 bases short, with 11 bases between. CDR3 in amino acids: CASSLYPGKSTDTQYF. CDR3 coding DNA: TGTGCCAGCAGTTTATATCCGGGGAAGAGCACAGATACGCAGTATTTT.

This chain joins TRBV18 and TRBJ2-3; 9 nucleotides align to TRBD1. Germline CDR1 and CDR2: KGHSH and LQKENI. Trimming at V came to 2 bases and at J to 0 bases, leaving 9 bases not matched to a gene. The length of the CDR3 is 18 residues. CDR3 sequence: CASSPRTGVPSSTDTQYF. CDR3 in DNA: TGTGCCAGCTCACCAAGGACAGGGGTACCGTCTAGCACAGATACGCAGTATTTT.

The V and J genes are TRBV28 and TRBJ1-4, with a possible D match to TRBD1 (6 bases). This CDR3 is 16 amino acids long. Germline V gene sequence: CDR1 MDHEN, CDR2 SYDVKM. Trimming took off 2 bases at V and 0 bases at J, with 10 bases between the two ends. In nucleotides, the CDR3 is TGTGCCAGCAGTTTACGTTGGACAGCAACTAATGAAAAACTGTTTTTT. Its protein is CASSLRWTATNEKLFF.

This chain links TRBV19 with TRBJ2-5, with 8 bases identical to TRBD2. With 3 bases clipped from V and 1 base from J, the junction kept 7 bases outside the gene matches. This CDR3 has 16 amino acids. In germline, CDR1 is LNHDA, CDR2 SQIVND (reference sequence). The CDR3 DNA reads TGTGCCAGTAGTATGTATAGCGGGGAGACCCAAGAGACCCAGTACTTC. Its translation is CASSMYSGETQETQYF.

This clone was detected once. The chain uses TRBV7-9 and TRBJ2-1; 11 bases agree with TRBD2. Trimming took 2 bases from V and 5 from J; bases not matched to a gene: 2. The CDR3 runs to 15 residues. The germline V gene encodes CDR1 SEHNR and CDR2 FQNEAQ (reference sequence). CDR3: CASSLILAGDNEQFF. In DNA, the CDR3 is TGTGCCAGCAGCTTAATACTAGCGGGAGACAATGAGCAGTTCTTC.

The genes are TRBV6-1 and TRBJ1-5; 7 bases line up with TRBD1. The CDR3 sequence is 14 residues long. Germline V gene lookup returns CDR1 MNHNS and CDR2 SASEGT. Trimming at V came to 4 bases and at J to 3 bases, leaving 3 bases not matched to a gene. In DNA, the CDR3 is TGTGCCAGCAGTGGACAGGGTTACAATCAGCCCCAGCATTTT. Translation gives CASSGQGYNQPQHF.

This clone occurred a few times. The rearrangement joins TRBV19 to TRBJ1-1, with 10 bases aligning to TRBD1. This CDR3 comprises 15 residues. CDR1 and CDR2 from the germline V gene are LNHDA and SQIVND (reference sequence). The ends lost 4 bases at V and 3 bases at J; junction bases unmatched: 5. CDR3 sequence reads: CASSNLGQGDTEAFF. Written as DNA, the CDR3 is TGTGCCAGTAGTAATCTAGGACAGGGGGACACTGAAGCTTTCTTT. Full variable domain (outside the CDR3, taken from reference TRBV19 and TRBJ1-1): DGGITQSPKYLFRKEGQNVTLSCEQNLNHDAMYWYRQDPGQGLRLIYYSQIVNDFQKGDIAEGYSVSREKKESFPLTVTSAQKNPTAFYLCASSNLGQGDTEAFFGQGTRLTVV.

The CDR3 bases are TGTGCCAGCAGTGAAACGCGGGAGTTAGGCGGGGAGCTGTTTTTT. It is translated as CASSETRELGGELFF. The chain has TRBV6-1 and TRBJ2-2; 7 bases are a match to TRBD2. Trimming at V came to 2 bases and at J to 7 bases, leaving 7 bases not matched to a gene. Germline loops: CDR1 MNHNS, CDR2 SASEGT. The CDR3 is 15 residues long.

This clone came up a few times. The V gene is TRBV5-4, the J gene TRBJ2-3; 11 bases align to TRBD2. Germline values: CDR1 SGHNT, CDR2 YYREEE (reference sequence). The junction had 11 bases not matched to a gene; V was cut back by 2 bases and J by 0 bases. The CDR3 runs 19 residues. CDR3 in DNA: TGTGCCAGCAGCTTACCGGGACTAGCGGTAGAGACTAGCACAGATACGCAGTATTTT. It specifies CASSLPGLAVETSTDTQYF. The variable domain in full, with the rest retrieved from reference TRBV5-4 and TRBJ2-3, is ETGVTQSPTHLIKTRGQQVTLRCSSQSGHNTVSWYQQALGQGPQFIFQYYREEENGRGNFPPRFSGLQFPNYSSELNVNALELDDSALYLCASSLPGLAVETSTDTQYFGPGTRLTVL.

The chain is built from TRBV19 and TRBJ2-7; weak D call: TRBD1 (6 bases). Trimming shortened V by 4 bases and J by 6 bases, and 16 bases separated the two germline ends. CDR1 and CDR2 from the germline V gene are LNHDA and SQIVND (reference sequence). This CDR3 has 14 amino acids. DNA of the CDR3: TGTGCCAGTAGTACCTCCACAGGGTCTCTCGAGCAGTACTTC. Translation gives CASSTSTGSLEQYF.

This chain joins TRBV6-1 and TRBJ2-5, with a weak D call TRBD2 (5 bases). The last part of the DNA fits TRBJ2-7 better; the J call may be wrong. The germline V gene has CDR1 MNHNS and CDR2 SASEGT. The CDR3 has 17 amino acids. CDR3 loop: CASSEYEGASQSYEQYF. DNA of the CDR3: TGTGCCAGCAGTGAATATGAGGGAGCTAGCCAGTCCTACGAGCAGTACTTC.

The chain combines TRBV15 with TRBJ2-1; 7 bases agree with TRBD1. V was pared by 3 bases and J by 8 bases, with 16 bases of the junction left unmatched. The CDR3 has 17 amino acids. Germline CDR1 and CDR2: LNHNV and YYDKDF (reference sequence). The CDR3 sequence is CATSSTTTGVRGDEQFF. CDR3 DNA sequence: TGTGCCACCAGCAGTACGACTACAGGGGTTAGAGGAGATGAGCAGTTCTTC.

This chain links TRBV29-1 with TRBJ2-5; 7 bases map to TRBD1. Gene TRBJ2-7 matches the end of the DNA better, so the J call may be wrong. The CDR3 contains 12 residues. Germline lookup yields CDR1 SQVTM and CDR2 ANQGSEA. DNA for the CDR3: TGCAGCGTATGGGACAGCTCCTACGAGCAGTACTTC. Its translation: CSVWDSSYEQYF.

V usage is TRBV4-1 and J usage is TRBJ1-2, with 10 bases matching TRBD1. Trimming removed 1 base from V and 1 base from J; junction bases left unmatched: 6. CDR1 and CDR2 (germline): MGHRA, YSYEKL. CDR3 length: 17 amino acids. The CDR3 region has the DNA TGCGCCAGCAGCCAAGGGACAGGGGGAAATATTAACTATGGCTACACCTTC. It encodes CASSQGTGGNINYGYTF.

In nucleotides, the CDR3 is TGTGCCAGCAGGGTAGCGGGGAAGACCTACGAGCAGTACTTC. It specifies CASRVAGKTYEQYF. The chain has TRBV11-2 and TRBJ2-5, with 8 positions matching TRBD2. The closer fit of TRBJ2-7 to the DNA end suggests the J call may be wrong. Germline V CDR1 and CDR2: SGHAT, FQNNGV. This CDR3 is built from 14 residues.

This chain joins TRBV2 and TRBJ1-6; unclear D gene. The germline gives CDR1 SNHLY, CDR2 FYNNEI. Trimming took 7 bases from V and 5 from J, leaving 9 bases between them. The length of the CDR3 is 13 residues. CDR3 amino acids: CASITGNNSPLHF. The CDR3 DNA follows: TGTGCCAGCATAACGGGGAATAATTCACCCCTCCACTTT.

This clone was seen a handful of times. The chain links TRBV7-3 to TRBJ2-5; D not certain. V dropped 5 bases and J dropped 5 bases, with 12 bases sitting between them. The length of the CDR3 is 13 residues. Germline V gene lookup returns CDR1 SGHTA and CDR2 FQGTGA. The CDR3 coding sequence is TGTGCCAGCAGCATAGGTCCGAGGGAGACCCAGTACTTC. It is translated as CASSIGPRETQYF.

This clone was observed a few times. This chain joins TRBV6-1 and TRBJ2-2; TRBD1 aligns across 7 bases. Germline loops: CDR1 MNHNS, CDR2 SASEGT. Unmatched junction bases numbered 3, after V lost 6 bases and J lost 5 bases. This CDR3 is built from 13 residues. The CDR3, as DNA: TGTGCCAGCAGCGAGACAGGGACCGGGGAGCTGTTTTTT. Its translation is CASSETGTGELFF.

The chain has TRBV15 and TRBJ2-1, with 8 bases matching TRBD2. Germline V CDR1 and CDR2: LNHNV, YYDKDF (reference sequence). V was pared by 6 bases and J by 5 bases, with 9 bases of the junction left unmatched. The CDR3 runs 15 residues. DNA of the CDR3: TGTGCCACCAGTCAGGGACTAGAAGGGAACAATGAGCAGTTCTTC. It specifies CATSQGLEGNNEQFF.

This clone has only a few counts. The rearrangement joins TRBV5-5 to TRBJ1-1; 9 bases line up with TRBD1. Germline V lookup: CDR1 SGHKS, CDR2 YYEKEE (reference sequence). The CDR3 runs to 14 residues. Unmatched junction bases numbered 7, after V lost 5 bases and J lost 5 bases. The CDR3 nucleotides are TGTGCCAGCAGTACAAGGACAGGGGTTACTGAAGCTTTCTTT. Protein sequence: CASSTRTGVTEAFF.

This clone was observed a few times. This chain uses TRBV21-1 with TRBJ2-5; the D segment call TRBD2 is taken from the table without a DNA check. The better agreement between TRBJ2-7 and the DNA end casts doubt on the J call. TRBV21-1 is an annotated pseudogene. The CDR3 totals 15 residues. Here the CDR3 reads CASSKFSGRDYEQYF. DNA for the CDR3: TGTGCCAGCAGCAAATTTAGCGGGAGGGACTACGAGCAGTACTTC.

CDR3 bases: TGTGCCAGTAGTATAAGGACGACAGGGTTAGCCAACGAGCAGTACTTC. Protein: CASSIRTTGLANEQYF. The chain has TRBV19 and TRBJ2-7, with 7 bases fitting TRBD1. The V gene end was trimmed by 2 bases and the J gene end by 5 bases; junction bases not matched to a gene: 12. Germline values: CDR1 LNHDA, CDR2 SQIVND (reference sequence). The CDR3 is 16 residues long. Looking up the rest from reference TRBV19 and TRBJ2-7 gives the full variable domain: DGGITQSPKYLFRKEGQNVTLSCEQNLNHDAMYWYRQDPGQGLRLIYYSQIVNDFQKGDIAEGYSVSREKKESFPLTVTSAQKNPTAFYLCASSIRTTGLANEQYFGPGTRLTVT.

The sample holds one count of this clone. The chain combines TRBV6-4 with TRBJ2-6; D not certain. Germline CDR1 and CDR2: MRHNA and SNTAGT. The CDR3 length is 15 residues. Trimming took off 6 bases at V and 0 bases at J, with 9 bases between the two ends. For the CDR3, the DNA is TGTGCCAGCAGCCCGGTTGGCTCTGGGGCCAACGTCCTGACTTTC. The encoded protein is CASSPVGSGANVLTF.

This chain connects TRBV2 to TRBJ2-1, with D perhaps TRBD2 (6 bases). Per the germline V gene, CDR1 is SNHLY and CDR2 is FYNNEI. CDR3 size: 17 residues. V was cut by 8 bases and J by 7 bases, with 27 bases left in between. Written as DNA, the CDR3 is TGTGCCAGCCTCTCAGTGGGGCCGGGGGACCAAGGGAATGAGCAGTTCTTC. Its translation is CASLSVGPGDQGNEQFF.

The gene calls are TRBV19 and TRBJ2-5; D call uncertain. This CDR3 spans 14 amino acids. Germline V gene data show CDR1 as LNHDA and CDR2 as SQIVND (reference sequence). Trimming took off 7 bases at V and 2 bases at J, with 14 bases between the two ends. DNA for the CDR3: TGTGCCAGTACCGTGAGAGGTTTTCAAGAGACCCAGTACTTC. Translating it yields CASTVRGFQETQYF.

The V gene is TRBV9, the J gene TRBJ2-7, with TRBD1 matching 7 bases. After removal of 1 base from V and 3 bases from J, the junction contained 1 base not matched to a gene. Germline CDR1 SGDLS, CDR2 YYNGEE. The CDR3 extends over 13 amino acids. The CDR3 nucleotides are TGTGCCAGCAGCGTAACAGGGGACTACGAGCAGTACTTC. It translates to CASSVTGDYEQYF.

The V gene is TRBV19, the J gene TRBJ2-2, with D tentatively TRBD2 (6 bases). This CDR3 region has 14 residues. The germline V gene encodes CDR1 LNHDA and CDR2 SQIVND (reference sequence). V was cut by 8 bases and J by 0 bases, with 10 bases left in between. The CDR3 spells CASYTGANTGELFF. DNA for the CDR3: TGTGCCAGTTACACGGGGGCGAACACCGGGGAGCTGTTTTTT. Full variable domain (remainder filled in from reference TRBV19 and TRBJ2-2): DGGITQSPKYLFRKEGQNVTLSCEQNLNHDAMYWYRQDPGQGLRLIYYSQIVNDFQKGDIAEGYSVSREKKESFPLTVTSAQKNPTAFYLCASYTGANTGELFFGEGSRLTVL.